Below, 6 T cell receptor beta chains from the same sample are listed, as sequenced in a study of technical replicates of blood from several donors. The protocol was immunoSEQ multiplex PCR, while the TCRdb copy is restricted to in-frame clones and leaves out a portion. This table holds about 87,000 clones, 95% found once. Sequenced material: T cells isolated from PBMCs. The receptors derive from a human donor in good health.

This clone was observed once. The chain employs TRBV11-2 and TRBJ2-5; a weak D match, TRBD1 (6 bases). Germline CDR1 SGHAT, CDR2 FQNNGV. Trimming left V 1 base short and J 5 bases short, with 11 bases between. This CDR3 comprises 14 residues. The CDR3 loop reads CASSLGGTYETQYF. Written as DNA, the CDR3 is TGTGCCAGCAGCTTAGGGGGGACATATGAGACCCAGTACTTC. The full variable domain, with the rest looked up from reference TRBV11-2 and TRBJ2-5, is EAGVAQSPRYKIIEKRQSVAFWCNPISGHATLYWYQQILGQGPKLLIQFQNNGVVDDSQLPKDRFSAERLKGVDSTLKIQPAKLEDSAVYLCASSLGGTYETQYFGPGTRLLVL.

The CDR3 region is CASSQVGRTGPFWYGYTF. CDR3 DNA: TGCGCCAGCAGCCAAGTGGGGCGGACAGGTCCGTTTTGGTATGGCTACACCTTC. The chain carries TRBV4-1 and TRBJ1-2; 7 nucleotides line up with TRBD1. V shed 1 base and J 5 bases; nucleotides not matched to a gene: 16. The CDR3 spans 18 residues. Germline CDR1 is MGHRA and CDR2 is YSYEKL.

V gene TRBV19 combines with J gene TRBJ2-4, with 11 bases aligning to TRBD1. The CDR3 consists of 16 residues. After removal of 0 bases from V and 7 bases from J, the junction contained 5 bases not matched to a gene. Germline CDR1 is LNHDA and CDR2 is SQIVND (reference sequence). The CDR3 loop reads CASSIDGGQGVNIQYF. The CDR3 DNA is TGTGCCAGTAGTATAGATGGGGGACAGGGGGTCAACATTCAGTACTTC.

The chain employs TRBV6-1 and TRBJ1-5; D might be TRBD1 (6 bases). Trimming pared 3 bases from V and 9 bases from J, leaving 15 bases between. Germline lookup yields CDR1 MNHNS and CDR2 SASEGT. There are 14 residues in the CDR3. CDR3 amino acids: CASSDRGLQGPQHF. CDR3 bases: TGTGCCAGCAGTGACAGGGGCCTCCAAGGGCCCCAGCATTTT.

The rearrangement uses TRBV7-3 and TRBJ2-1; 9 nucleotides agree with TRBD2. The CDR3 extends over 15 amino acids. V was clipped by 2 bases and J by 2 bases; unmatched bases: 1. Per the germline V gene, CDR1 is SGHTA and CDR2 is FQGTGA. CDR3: CASSLAGGPYNEQFF. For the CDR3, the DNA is TGTGCCAGCAGCTTAGCGGGAGGGCCCTACAATGAGCAGTTCTTC.

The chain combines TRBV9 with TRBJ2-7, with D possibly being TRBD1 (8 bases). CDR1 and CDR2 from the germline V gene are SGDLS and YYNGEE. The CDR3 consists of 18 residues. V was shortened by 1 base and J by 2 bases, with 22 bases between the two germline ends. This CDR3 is CASSVSVGGTGLPYEQYF. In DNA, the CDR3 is TGTGCCAGCAGCGTATCCGTGGGGGGGACAGGACTTCCCTACGAGCAGTACTTC.